The text below deals with one TCR beta chain. The antigen is not known. TCRdb reanalyzed the 5' RACE reads and collapses them to one entry per CDR3 protein, without DNA. The table for this sample gives about 450,000 distinct CDR3 sequences. The data stem from a study of monozygotic twins with inflammatory bowel disease. Findings of the study overall: Versus healthy twins, IBD patients showed fewer clonotypes shared with others, especially with disease activity. TCRbeta diversity (inverse Simpson) was lower in IBD patients than in healthy co-twins. Repertoire similarity did not differ between concordant and discordant twins, possibly owing to limited power.

Germline V lookup: CDR1 SGHVS, CDR2 FNYEAQ. This CDR3 contains 14 residues. Whole blood, unsorted for T cells, was the source of total RNA. The chain joins TRBV7-6 to TRBJ1-1. This sequence was found in a human donor with ulcerative colitis or Crohn's disease, or a healthy co-twin of an affected twin (not recorded which). Sequencing was carried out using blood. The CDR3 sequence: CASSFAETNTEAFF.